The 20 T cell receptor beta chains below were found in one sample sequenced in a study of shared clonotypes between healthy human individuals. Measured with immunoSEQ multiplex PCR; TCRdb has only the in-frame clones, and not every one. Of about 1.1 million clones listed, 78% were seen once; the top ten hold under 0.8%. Sequencing was carried out using memory CD4+ T cells from PBMCs. Subset of the sample: CD45RA-negative fraction. These receptors were taken from a man aged 18 to 30 in good health. Some clones in this sample may be carry-over from other donors' samples.

The chain joins TRBV27 to TRBJ2-5; 7 nucleotides match TRBD2. The J call may be in error: the DNA end matches TRBJ2-7 better. There are 17 residues in the CDR3. CDR1 and CDR2 from the germline V gene are MNHEY and SMNVEV (reference sequence). DNA of the CDR3: TGTGCCAGCGGACGGGGGGATCTAGGGTACCGTCCCTACGAGCAGTACTTC. Protein sequence: CASGRGDLGYRPYEQYF.

This chain connects TRBV30 to TRBJ1-5, with D unresolved. Germline CDR1 reads GTSNPN; CDR2 reads SVGIG (reference sequence). The CDR3 runs to 13 residues. Trimming pared 1 base from V and 1 base from J, leaving 5 bases between. CDR3 nucleotide sequence: TGTGCCTGGAGTGGGGAGAGCAATCAGCCCCAGCATTTT. Translated: CAWSGESNQPQHF.

This rearrangement joins TRBV7-2 to TRBJ1-1; 10 positions agree with TRBD1. Germline values: CDR1 SGHTA, CDR2 FQGNSA. V lost 5 bases to trimming and J lost 3 bases; unmatched junction nucleotides: 3. The CDR3 is 14 residues long. The CDR3 DNA sequence: TGTGCCAGCAGCGCGACAGGGGGCTACACTGAAGCTTTCTTT. Protein: CASSATGGYTEAFF.

This clone was picked up one time. Possible read error: a much larger clone is one base away. Other DNA sequences in the same sample also yield this CDR3. The chain joins TRBV11-2 to TRBJ1-4; D is perhaps TRBD1 (5 bases). The CDR3 sequence is 13 residues long. Germline assignment: CDR1 SGHAT and CDR2 FQNNGV. CDR3 in amino acids: CASSLTGTEKLFF. CDR3 DNA: TGCGCCAGCAGCTTAACCGGGACTGAAAAACTGTTTTTT.

The chain links TRBV5-3 to TRBJ2-3; a possible D gene is TRBD1 (5 bases). TRBV5-3 is filed as an ORF, its function uncertain. The V end lost 7 bases, the J end lost 10 bases, and 13 bases lay between the germline ends. CDR3 length: 11 residues. The CDR3 DNA reads TGTGCCAGACGCGGCAGGGAAGCGCAGTATTTT. Translating gives CARRGREAQYF.

This chain joins TRBV2 and TRBJ2-3; 7 nucleotides align to TRBD2. With 5 bases clipped from V and 5 bases from J, the junction kept 7 bases outside the gene matches. The CDR3 sequence is 14 residues long. CDR1 is SNHLY and CDR2 is FYNNEI in the germline V gene. The CDR3 sequence: CASSSQRGVDTQYF. The DNA of the CDR3 is TGTGCCAGCAGTTCCCAACGGGGGGTAGATACGCAGTATTTT.

The CDR3, as DNA: TGTGCCAGTAGTATTTCGTCCGGTAGGCAGTACTTC. It encodes CASSISSGRQYF. The J gene is TRBJ2-7, the V gene TRBV19, with D unclear. V dropped 3 bases and J dropped 9 bases, with 12 bases sitting between them. The CDR3 consists of 12 residues. Germline V CDR1 and CDR2: LNHDA, SQIVND (reference sequence). The full variable domain, rest sourced from reference TRBV19 and TRBJ2-7, is DGGITQSPKYLFRKEGQNVTLSCEQNLNHDAMYWYRQDPGQGLRLIYYSQIVNDFQKGDIAEGYSVSREKKESFPLTVTSAQKNPTAFYLCASSISSGRQYFGPGTRLTVT.

Comments on this clone: It may be a read error: a sequence one base away is much more abundant. The chain employs TRBV5-6 and TRBJ2-1, with TRBD1 matching 8 bases. Germline V gives CDR1 SGHDT, CDR2 YYEEEE. Trimming at V came to 0 bases and at J to 7 bases, leaving 0 bases not matched to a gene. The CDR3 runs to 13 residues. CDR3 DNA sequence: TGTGCCAGCAGCTTGGACAGGGGGAATGAGCAGTTCTTC. Its protein is CASSLDRGNEQFF.

This clone has just one count. V gene TRBV30 combines with J gene TRBJ1-1; D uncertain. This CDR3 spans 15 amino acids. V lost 2 bases and J 0 bases, leaving 13 bases between the germline ends. The V gene's germline CDR1 is GTSNPN and CDR2 SVGIG (reference sequence). Here the CDR3 reads CAWSTTGQMNTEAFF. The DNA for the CDR3 is TGTGCCTGGAGTACGACCGGGCAAATGAACACTGAAGCTTTCTTT.

The rearrangement joins TRBV12-5 to TRBJ2-7, with a weak D call TRBD2 (5 bases). This CDR3 spans 12 amino acids. The V and J ends lost 0 bases and 6 bases respectively, with 6 bases between them. Germline CDR1 LGHNT, CDR2 FRNRAP. CDR3 amino acids: CASGLVEGEQYF. Here the CDR3 DNA reads TGTGCTAGTGGTTTGGTAGAGGGCGAGCAGTACTTC.

This clone was recorded a few times. The chain couples TRBV9 to TRBJ1-3; D possibly corresponds to TRBD1 (6 bases). This CDR3 is built from 17 residues. Trimming left V 3 bases short and J 0 bases short, with 16 bases between. CDR1 and CDR2 (germline): SGDLS, YYNGEE. CDR3 loop: CASSAHREGGSGNTIYF. The DNA for the CDR3 is TGTGCCAGCAGCGCTCACAGGGAAGGGGGCTCTGGAAACACCATATATTTT.

The chain has TRBV9 and TRBJ2-1, with 8 bases matching TRBD2. The V gene end was trimmed by 0 bases and the J gene end by 3 bases; junction bases not matched to a gene: 2. The CDR3 has 15 amino acids. Germline CDR1 SGDLS, CDR2 YYNGEE. Here the CDR3 DNA reads TGTGCCAGCAGCGTAGCCGGGGGGGACTACAATGAGCAGTTCTTC. This translates into CASSVAGGDYNEQFF.

This clone has more than one count but fewer than ten. J is TRBJ2-7 and V is TRBV9, with TRBD2 matching over 11 bases. V lost 2 bases and J lost 6; bases outside the gene matches: 7. CDR3 length: 15 residues. The germline gives CDR1 SGDLS, CDR2 YYNGEE. The CDR3, as DNA: TGTGCCAGCAGCGTCTTAGCGGGAGGGCCAGGCGAGCAGTACTTC. It translates to CASSVLAGGPGEQYF.

The V gene is TRBV6-5, the J gene TRBJ2-5, with D perhaps matching TRBD1 (6 bases). The CDR3 length is 12 residues. The germline V gene encodes CDR1 MNHEY and CDR2 SVGAGI. Trimming left V 4 bases short and J 5 bases short, with 8 bases between. In nucleotides, the CDR3 is TGTGCCAGCAGTTCGCAGGGGGAGACCCAGTACTTC. It translates to CASSSQGETQYF.

The chain combines TRBV7-9 with TRBJ2-2; 8 bases align to TRBD2. Trimming removed 6 bases from V and 3 bases from J; junction bases left unmatched: 9. Germline values: CDR1 SEHNR, CDR2 FQNEAQ (reference sequence). CDR3 size: 16 residues. CDR3 residues: CASSPIPGGDTGELFF. The CDR3 DNA is TGTGCCAGCAGTCCAATTCCGGGAGGGGACACCGGGGAGCTGTTTTTT.

This clone was recorded a few times. V and J are TRBV5-1 and TRBJ1-2; D ambiguous. Germline CDR1 is SGHRS and CDR2 is YFSETQ. V was shortened by 0 bases and J by 0 bases, with 6 bases between the two germline ends. This CDR3 is built from 14 residues. In DNA, the CDR3 is TGCGCCAGCAGCTTGGGGACGCCTAACTATGGCTACACCTTC. Encoded protein: CASSLGTPNYGYTF.

The V call is TRBV27, the J call TRBJ1-2; 9 bases match TRBD1. The germline CDR1 and CDR2 sequences are MNHEY and SMNVEV (reference sequence). V lost 5 bases and J lost 8; bases outside the gene matches: 12. The CDR3 runs 15 residues. The CDR3 spells CASSPRDRALLGYTF. In DNA, the CDR3 is TGTGCCAGCAGTCCGAGGGACAGGGCCCTGCTAGGCTACACCTTC.

This clone was counted a few times. The J gene is TRBJ1-1, the V gene TRBV29-1; possible D gene TRBD1, 5 bases. Trimming pared 5 bases from V and 0 bases from J, leaving 10 bases between. Germline loops: CDR1 SQVTM, CDR2 ANQGSEA. The length of the CDR3 is 13 residues. DNA of the CDR3: TGCAGCGTTAGCAGGGACTTGAACACTGAAGCTTTCTTT. Translated: CSVSRDLNTEAFF.

The chain is built from TRBV6-5 and TRBJ2-3; D remains unclear. Germline V gene data show CDR1 as MNHEY and CDR2 as SVGAGI. V dropped 5 bases and J dropped 1 base, with 4 bases sitting between them. CDR3 length: 12 residues. The CDR3 spells CASSQGTDTQYF. The CDR3 nucleotides are TGTGCCAGCAGTCAGGGCACAGATACGCAGTATTTT.

The V gene is TRBV7-9, the J gene TRBJ2-6; 7 bases are shared with TRBD2. V lost 1 base, J lost 3 bases, and 9 bases stayed unmatched. Looked up from germline, CDR1 is SEHNR and CDR2 is FQNEAQ (reference sequence). There are 18 residues in the CDR3. CDR3 region: CASSLGSGGSFGANVLTF. CDR3 bases: TGTGCCAGCAGCTTAGGTAGTGGCGGGAGCTTTGGGGCCAACGTCCTGACTTTC.